These 15 T cell receptor beta chains were all obtained from the same sample, sequenced in a study of blood T cell repertoires in COVID-19. The data were produced by immunoSEQ multiplex PCR, yet TCRdb's version contains in-frame clones alone and is incomplete. The sample lists 150,000 or so clones, 80% occurring once. Sequencing used peripheral blood. Receptors originate from a man between 60 and 70 years old with active or convalescent COVID-19.

This chain joins TRBV5-6 and TRBJ2-1, with TRBD2 matching over 8 bases. CDR1 and CDR2 from the germline V gene are SGHDT and YYEEEE. Unmatched junction bases numbered 5, after V lost 0 bases and J lost 9 bases. The CDR3 runs to 14 residues. In DNA, the CDR3 is TGTGCCAGCAGCTTGGGGGGACTAGGGACTGAGCAGTTCTTC. Translation: CASSLGGLGTEQFF.

The V gene is TRBV28, the J gene TRBJ1-5; D perhaps matches TRBD1 (6 bases). This CDR3 spans 16 amino acids. Trimming pared 7 bases from V and 1 base from J, leaving 17 bases between. The V gene's germline CDR1 is MDHEN and CDR2 SYDVKM. CDR3 in amino acids: CASIAYGRGSNQPQHF. CDR3 DNA: TGTGCCAGCATCGCCTACGGCAGGGGAAGCAATCAGCCCCAGCATTTT.

The chain employs TRBV27 and TRBJ1-4; possibly TRBD1 for D (5 bases). The CDR3 is made up of 15 amino acids. Germline loops: CDR1 MNHEY, CDR2 SMNVEV (reference sequence). Between the trimmed V and J ends, which lost 8 bases and 2 bases, there was a span of 15 bases. As DNA, the CDR3 is TGTGCCAGCGGCAGGGTGTTTGAGACTAATGAAAAACTGTTTTTT. Translated, it gives CASGRVFETNEKLFF. The complete variable domain, with remaining parts taken from reference TRBV27 and TRBJ1-4, reads EAQVTQNPRYLITVTGKKLTVTCSQNMNHEYMSWYRQDPGLGLRQIYYSMNVEVTDKGDVPEGYKVSRKEKRNFPLILESPSPNQTSLYFCASGRVFETNEKLFFGSGTQLSVL.

The chain couples TRBV30 to TRBJ2-7; 8 bases agree with TRBD2. The J segment lost 5 bases and the V segment lost 2 bases, leaving 2 bases of the junction unmatched. From germline, CDR1 is GTSNPN and CDR2 SVGIG (reference sequence). This CDR3 spans 12 amino acids. CDR3 in DNA: TGTGCCTGGAGTTTGACTAGCGACGAGCAGTACTTC. This sequence encodes CAWSLTSDEQYF.

V usage is TRBV7-9 and J usage is TRBJ2-5, with 13 nucleotides matching TRBD2. Germline V gene data show CDR1 as SEHNR and CDR2 as FQNEAQ (reference sequence). CDR3 length equals 15 residues. The J segment lost 4 bases and the V segment lost 7 bases, leaving 6 bases of the junction unmatched. CDR3 loop: CASTDGLAGVETQYF. The CDR3, as DNA: TGTGCCAGCACCGACGGACTAGCGGGAGTAGAGACCCAGTACTTC.

The table lists this clone with a count of one. The gene calls are TRBV7-3 and TRBJ2-3; 12 positions match TRBD2. The germline CDR1 and CDR2 sequences are SGHTA and FQGTGA. The V segment lost 4 bases and the J segment 3 bases; nucleotides outside the gene matches: 2. The CDR3 spans 15 residues. For the CDR3, the DNA is TGTGCCAGCAGCTACCTAGCGGGAGGGACAGATACGCAGTATTTT. It is translated as CASSYLAGGTDTQYF.

The chain is built from TRBV2 and TRBJ1-1; TRBD1 matches 7 bases. CDR3 length: 14 amino acids. Germline loops: CDR1 SNHLY, CDR2 FYNNEI. Losses at the gene ends were 7 bases for V and 0 bases for J; bases not matched to a gene: 5. CDR3 loop: CASTPGQMNTEAFF. DNA of the CDR3: TGTGCCAGCACCCCGGGACAGATGAACACTGAAGCTTTCTTT. Variable domain in full (rest from reference TRBV2 and TRBJ1-1): EPEVTQTPSHQVTQMGQEVILRCVPISNHLYFYWYRQILGQKVEFLVSFYNNEISEKSEIFDDQFSVERPDGSNFTLKIRSTKLEDSAMYFCASTPGQMNTEAFFGQGTRLTVV.

This clone was observed a single time. The chain links TRBV7-8 to TRBJ2-7; the D gene is possibly TRBD2 (5 bases). The CDR3 is 12 amino acids. Trimming took 5 bases from V and 6 from J, leaving 11 bases between them. Per germline, CDR1 SGHVS and CDR2 FQNEAQ. The CDR3 here is CASSPIRGEQYF. The CDR3 DNA reads as TGTGCCAGCAGCCCCATACGGGGCGAGCAGTACTTC.

The rearrangement uses TRBV28 and TRBJ2-5; TRBD2 aligns across 10 bases. Trimming cost V 5 bases and J 5 bases; bases outside gene matches: 5. This CDR3 is 14 amino acids long. Germline V gene lookup returns CDR1 MDHEN and CDR2 SYDVKM. CDR3 amino acids: CASSVAGGWETQYF. CDR3 nucleotides: TGTGCCAGCAGTGTAGCGGGAGGCTGGGAGACCCAGTACTTC.

CDR3 residues: CASSRTGADTQYF. The CDR3 nucleotides read TGTGCCAGCAGCCGGACAGGGGCAGATACGCAGTATTTT. The V and J genes are TRBV3-1 (or the pseudogene TRBV3-2) and TRBJ2-3, with 9 nucleotides matching TRBD1. CDR3 length equals 13 residues. Germline V gene data show CDR1 as LGHDT and CDR2 as YNNKEL (reference sequence). Trimming took 4 bases from V and 4 from J; bases not matched to a gene: 0.

As to this clone: Its ends do not fully match the called genes, so a read error is possible. V gene TRBV28 combines with J gene TRBJ2-7; 8 bases align to TRBD1. Germline-derived CDR1 and CDR2 are MDHEN and SYDVKM. The CDR3 has 13 residues. CDR3 protein: CASSLLSTGVPSF. CDR3 coding DNA: TGTGCCAGCAGTCTACTTTCGACAGGGGTCCCAAGCTTC.

V gene TRBV7-9 combines with J gene TRBJ2-2, with D possibly matching TRBD2 (5 bases). Germline CDR1 and CDR2: SEHNR and FQNEAQ (reference sequence). V shed 5 bases and J shed 5 bases, with 9 bases lying between them. CDR3 length: 13 residues. CDR3 bases: TGTGCCAGCAGCGCTAGAGGGACCGGGGAGCTGTTTTTT. It translates to CASSARGTGELFF. The entire variable domain, with the rest obtained from reference TRBV7-9 and TRBJ2-2, is as follows: DTGVSQNPRHKITKRGQNVTFRCDPISEHNRLYWYRQTLGQGPEFLTYFQNEAQLEKSRLLSDRFSAERPKGSFSTLEIQRTEQGDSAMYLCASSARGTGELFFGEGSRLTVL.

This clone was seen more than once but under ten times. V usage is TRBV7-8 and J usage is TRBJ2-5, with TRBD2 identical over 13 bases. The germline V gene encodes CDR1 SGHVS and CDR2 FQNEAQ. The CDR3 sequence is 16 residues long. V lost 5 bases and J lost 7; bases outside the gene matches: 10. CDR3 region: CASSRGTSGTYGTQYF. The CDR3 nucleotides are TGTGCCAGCAGCCGAGGGACTAGCGGGACATACGGGACCCAGTACTTC.

The CDR3 sequence: CASSLRDRLNTIYF. CDR3 coding DNA: TGTGCCAGCAGCTTAAGGGACAGATTAAACACCATATATTTT. The chain has TRBV7-8 and TRBJ1-3; 7 nucleotides align to TRBD1. The junction had 4 bases not matched to a gene; V was cut back by 2 bases and J by 6 bases. The CDR3 is made up of 14 amino acids. Germline lookup yields CDR1 SGHVS and CDR2 FQNEAQ.

The chain employs TRBV10-3 and TRBJ2-3; no clear D. The CDR3 has 15 amino acids. Germline V gene lookup returns CDR1 ENHRY and CDR2 SYGVKD. V shed 0 bases and J shed 2 bases, with 9 bases lying between them. CDR3 sequence reads: CAISESVSATDTQYF. In DNA, the CDR3 is TGTGCCATCAGTGAGTCCGTTAGTGCCACAGATACGCAGTATTTT.